The present TCR beta chain was sequenced within a study of CD8 T cells in Susac syndrome. Roughly 0.45 to 1 ug RNA was reverse transcribed with random hexamers. TCRdb re-called the immunoSEQ multiplex PCR reads through MiXCR, storing one row per CDR3 protein. The table has under 200,000 distinct CDR3 sequences, roughly 95% seen once; the top ten hold 0.12%. CD8+ and CD4+ blood T cells underwent TCR beta sequencing. Diagnostic criteria defined recently for definite or probable disease were met by the Susac syndrome patients. Germline CDR1 KGHDR, CDR2 SFDVKD. This CDR3 has 13 residues. Trimming took off 6 bases at V and 5 bases at J, with 12 bases between the two ends.

The TCR comes from a human donor with Susac syndrome. The sample consisted of CD4+ T cells from PBMCs. This chain links TRBV24-1 with TRBJ1-2; no clear D gene. In DNA, the CDR3 is TGTGCCACCAGTTCAGCCGGAAATTATGGCTACACCTTC. Translated: CATSSAGNYGYTF.